The 14 T cell receptor beta chains presented below share a single source sample, sequenced in a study of T cells expressing NK-cell markers. With the 5' RACE reads reprocessed, TCRdb shows one record per CDR3 protein and no DNA. This sample contains approximately 460,000 distinct CDR3 sequences. Sequencing input: blood T cells: a sorted CD56 or NKG2C T cell subset, CD4+ or CD8+ T cells, or bulk PBMC T cells (not recorded which). These receptor sequences come from a woman aged 18 to 75 in good health.

This chain joins TRBV6-2 or TRBV6-3 and TRBJ2-6; TCRdb reports TRBD2, a call that lacks DNA to check it against. This CDR3 contains 15 residues. The germline CDR1 and CDR2 sequences are MNHEY and SVGEGT. This CDR3 is CATLAGGSGANVLTF.

J is TRBJ2-2 and V is TRBV7-9; no DNA is available, so the TRBD1 call from TCRdb remains unchecked. Germline V gene data show CDR1 as SEHNR and CDR2 as FQNEAQ (reference sequence). The CDR3 sequence is 15 residues long. CDR3 amino acids: CASSFPDGGTGELFF.

This sequence joins TRBV11-2 and TRBJ2-2; TCRdb calls TRBD2, which cannot be checked without DNA. This CDR3 contains 12 residues. From germline, CDR1 is SGHAT and CDR2 FQNNGV. The CDR3 loop reads CASKGLAGELFF.

The J gene is TRBJ2-1, the V gene TRBV6-2 or TRBV6-3; TCRdb indicates TRBD2, and absent DNA this call remains unverified. Germline V gives CDR1 MNHEY, CDR2 SVGEGT. The CDR3 contains 16 residues. The chain's CDR3 is CASSYSPTSEFGEQFF.

The chain joins TRBV2 to TRBJ2-1; TCRdb proposes TRBD2, but this gene call is untestable without DNA. CDR3 length: 17 residues. Per the germline V gene, CDR1 is SNHLY and CDR2 is FYNNEI. CDR3 protein: CASTFARGSSSYNEQFF.

This chain links TRBV6-1 with TRBJ2-3. Germline V gene data show CDR1 as MNHNS and CDR2 as SASEGT. The CDR3 spans 11 residues. The CDR3 reads CASTSGATQYF.

The V gene is TRBV5-4, the J gene TRBJ2-3. Germline CDR1 SGHNT, CDR2 YYREEE (reference sequence). The CDR3 loop spans 14 amino acids. The CDR3: CASSLMQGTDTQYF.

The chain employs TRBV28 and TRBJ2-3; absent DNA, TCRdb's TRBD2 call cannot be checked. The length of the CDR3 is 17 residues. The V gene's germline CDR1 is MDHEN and CDR2 SYDVKM. The CDR3 loop is CASSLARTSGSTDTQYF. Combining the CDR3 with reference TRBV28 and TRBJ2-3 gives the whole variable domain DVKVTQSSRYLVKRTGEKVFLECVQDMDHENMFWYRQDPGLGLRLIYFSYDVKMKEKGDIPEGYSVSREKKERFSLILESASTNQTSMYLCASSLARTSGSTDTQYFGPGTRLTVL.

The chain carries TRBV20-1 and TRBJ2-2. This CDR3 region has 14 residues. CDR1 is DFQATT, CDR2 SNEGSKA, per germline (reference sequence). The CDR3 spells CSARNHRVTGELFF.

The chain joins TRBV12-3 or TRBV12-4 to TRBJ2-3; checking the TCRdb D call of TRBD1 is not possible without DNA. This CDR3 has 15 residues. CDR3 amino acids: CASILGGVLADTQYF.

This chain uses TRBV12-3 or TRBV12-4 with TRBJ1-2; TCRdb selects TRBD1, and the lack of DNA leaves this call unchecked. This CDR3 region has 15 residues. Here the CDR3 reads CASRLRGGLNYGYTF.

The chain couples TRBV11-2 to TRBJ2-7; TCRdb lists TRBD2, though no DNA is available to test this call. This CDR3 is built from 16 residues. Germline CDR1 SGHAT, CDR2 FQNNGV. This chain's CDR3 is CASSNSGKGLSYEQYF.

The V gene is TRBV28, the J gene TRBJ1-1. From germline, CDR1 is MDHEN and CDR2 SYDVKM. This CDR3 comprises 16 residues. The CDR3 region is CASNRSPWRTNTEAFF.

The chain combines TRBV20-1 with TRBJ2-7; TCRdb designates TRBD1, a call that cannot be tested without DNA. CDR3 length: 14 residues. Germline V gene data show CDR1 as DFQATT and CDR2 as SNEGSKA (reference sequence). CDR3 sequence: CSARLLAGRYEQYF.